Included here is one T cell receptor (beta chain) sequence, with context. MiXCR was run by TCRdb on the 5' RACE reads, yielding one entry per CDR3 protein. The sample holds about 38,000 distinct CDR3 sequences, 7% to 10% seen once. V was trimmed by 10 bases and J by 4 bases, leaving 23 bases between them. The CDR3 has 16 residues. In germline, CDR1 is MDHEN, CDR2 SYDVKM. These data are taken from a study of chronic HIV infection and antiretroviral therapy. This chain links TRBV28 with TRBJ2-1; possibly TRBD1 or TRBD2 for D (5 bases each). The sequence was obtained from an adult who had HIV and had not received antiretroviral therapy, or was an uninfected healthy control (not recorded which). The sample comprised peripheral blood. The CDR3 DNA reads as TGTGCCACCGTATCCCTTGGGGACGCCCCATACAATGAGCAGTTCTTC. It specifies CATVSLGDAPYNEQFF.